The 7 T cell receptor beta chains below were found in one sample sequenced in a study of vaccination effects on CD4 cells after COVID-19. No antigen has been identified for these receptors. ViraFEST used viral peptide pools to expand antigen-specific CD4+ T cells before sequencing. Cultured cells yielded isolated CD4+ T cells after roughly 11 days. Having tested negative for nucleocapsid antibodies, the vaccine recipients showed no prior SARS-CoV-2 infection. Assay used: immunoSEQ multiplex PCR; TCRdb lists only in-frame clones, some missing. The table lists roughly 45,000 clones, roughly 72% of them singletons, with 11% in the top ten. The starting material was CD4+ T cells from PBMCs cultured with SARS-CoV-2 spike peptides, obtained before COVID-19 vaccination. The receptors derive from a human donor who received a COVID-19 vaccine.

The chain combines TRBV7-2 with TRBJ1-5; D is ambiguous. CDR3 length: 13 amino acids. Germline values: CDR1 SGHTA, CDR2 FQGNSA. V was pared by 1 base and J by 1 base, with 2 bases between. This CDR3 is CASSLVSNQPQHF. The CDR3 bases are TGTGCCAGCAGCTTAGTGAGCAATCAGCCCCAGCATTTT.

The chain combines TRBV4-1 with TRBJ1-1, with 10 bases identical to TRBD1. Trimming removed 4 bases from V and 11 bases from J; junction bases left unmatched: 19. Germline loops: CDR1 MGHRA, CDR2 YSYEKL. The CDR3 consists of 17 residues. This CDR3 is CASSREWDRGDPFVAFF. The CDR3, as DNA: TGCGCCAGCAGCCGAGAGTGGGACAGGGGCGACCCCTTTGTGGCTTTCTTT.

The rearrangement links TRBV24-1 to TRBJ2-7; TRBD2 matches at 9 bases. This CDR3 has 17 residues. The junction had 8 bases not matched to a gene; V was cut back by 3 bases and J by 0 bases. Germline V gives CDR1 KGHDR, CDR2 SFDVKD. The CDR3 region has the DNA TGTGCCACCAGTGATATACCTAGCGGGGCGAGCTCCTACGAGCAGTACGTC. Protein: CATSDIPSGASSYEQYV.

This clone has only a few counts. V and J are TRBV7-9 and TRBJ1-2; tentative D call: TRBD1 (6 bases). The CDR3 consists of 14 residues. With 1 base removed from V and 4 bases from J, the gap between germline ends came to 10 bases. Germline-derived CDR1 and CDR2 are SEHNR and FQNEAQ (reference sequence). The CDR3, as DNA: TGTGCCAGCAGCTTAGGGACAGCATCCTATGGCTACACCTTC. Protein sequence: CASSLGTASYGYTF.

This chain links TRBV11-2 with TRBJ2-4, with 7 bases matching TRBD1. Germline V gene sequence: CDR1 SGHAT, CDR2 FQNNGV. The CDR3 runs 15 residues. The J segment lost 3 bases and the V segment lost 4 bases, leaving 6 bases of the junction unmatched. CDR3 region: CASSSKTGHKNIQYF. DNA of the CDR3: TGTGCCAGCAGCTCTAAGACAGGGCACAAAAACATTCAGTACTTC.

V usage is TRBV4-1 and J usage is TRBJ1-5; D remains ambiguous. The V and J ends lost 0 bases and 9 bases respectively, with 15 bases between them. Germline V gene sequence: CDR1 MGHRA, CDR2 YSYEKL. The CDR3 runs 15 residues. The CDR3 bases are TGCGCCAGCAGCCAAGATTTCACAGCCAGTAGGCCCCAGCATTTT. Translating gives CASSQDFTASRPQHF.

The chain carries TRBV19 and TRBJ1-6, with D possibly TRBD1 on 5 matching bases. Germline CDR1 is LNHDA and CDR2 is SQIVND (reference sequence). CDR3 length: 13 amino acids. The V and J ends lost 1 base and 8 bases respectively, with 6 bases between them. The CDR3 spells CASSIGGDSPLHF. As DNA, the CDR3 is TGTGCCAGTAGTATAGGGGGGGATTCACCCCTCCACTTT.